These 4 T cell receptor beta chains were all obtained from the same sample, sequenced in a study of cytomegalovirus exposure and HLA in healthy donors. It was with 60 Vbeta and 13 Jbeta primers that the PCR ran. TCRdb's table, derived via immunoSEQ multiplex PCR, lists solely in-frame clones and lacks some. The sample yields around 110,000 clones, over 8% seen once. Sequencing was performed on PBMCs. The receptors shown here come from a man between 25 and 39 years old in good health and CMV-seronegative.

This sequence joins TRBV7-9 and TRBJ2-7; 8 bases agree with TRBD1. Per the germline V gene, CDR1 is SEHNR and CDR2 is FQNEAQ (reference sequence). V was pared by 4 bases and J by 4 bases, with 12 bases of the junction left unmatched. This CDR3 has 16 amino acids. Here the CDR3 DNA reads TGTGCCAGCAGCTCCTACCAACCGGGACAGGAATACGAGCAGTACTTC. Translated: CASSSYQPGQEYEQYF. Full variable domain (outside the CDR3, taken from reference TRBV7-9 and TRBJ2-7): DTGVSQNPRHKITKRGQNVTFRCDPISEHNRLYWYRQTLGQGPEFLTYFQNEAQLEKSRLLSDRFSAERPKGSFSTLEIQRTEQGDSAMYLCASSSYQPGQEYEQYFGPGTRLTVT.

In this sample, this clone turned up a few times. The rearrangement uses TRBV27 and TRBJ2-5; 8 nucleotides align to TRBD2. V gave up 6 bases and J gave up 4 bases; unmatched junction bases: 13. The CDR3 is 16 amino acids. Germline CDR1 MNHEY, CDR2 SMNVEV (reference sequence). The CDR3 DNA sequence: TGTGCCAGCAGCCACCCCCGGGGGGGCAGGGGAGAGACCCAGTACTTC. Translating gives CASSHPRGGRGETQYF.

This clone was picked up a small number of times. The chain uses TRBV4-3 and TRBJ2-4; 8 nucleotides match TRBD1. Germline values: CDR1 LGHNA, CDR2 YSLEER. This CDR3 spans 17 amino acids. Losses at the gene ends were 1 base for V and 9 bases for J; bases not matched to a gene: 14. CDR3 region: CASSQAPQGALASIQYF. The CDR3 region has the DNA TGCGCCAGCAGCCAAGCCCCCCAGGGGGCCCTTGCTAGCATTCAGTACTTC.

Only a few counts were recorded for this clone. The chain has TRBV7-9 and TRBJ2-2; 13 positions match TRBD2. The CDR3 extends over 16 amino acids. The V gene end was trimmed by 10 bases and the J gene end by 0 bases; junction bases not matched to a gene: 5. Germline V gene lookup returns CDR1 SEHNR and CDR2 FQNEAQ (reference sequence). CDR3 DNA: TGTGCCACGGGGACTAGCGGGGCTGCGAACACCGGGGAGCTGTTTTTT. Encoded protein: CATGTSGAANTGELFF.